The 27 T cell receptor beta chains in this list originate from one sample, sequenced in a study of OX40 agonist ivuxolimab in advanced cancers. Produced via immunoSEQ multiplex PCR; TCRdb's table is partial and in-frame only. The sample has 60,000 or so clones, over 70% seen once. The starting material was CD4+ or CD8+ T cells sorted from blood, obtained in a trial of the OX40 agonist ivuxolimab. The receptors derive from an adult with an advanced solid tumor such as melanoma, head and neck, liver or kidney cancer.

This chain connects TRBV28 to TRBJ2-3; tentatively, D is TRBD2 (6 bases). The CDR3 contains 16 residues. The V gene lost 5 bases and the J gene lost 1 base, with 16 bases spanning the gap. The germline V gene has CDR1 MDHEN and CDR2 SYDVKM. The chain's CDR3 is CASSPPRGSRTDTQYF. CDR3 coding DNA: TGTGCCAGCAGTCCCCCCCGGGGGTCTCGCACAGATACGCAGTATTTT.

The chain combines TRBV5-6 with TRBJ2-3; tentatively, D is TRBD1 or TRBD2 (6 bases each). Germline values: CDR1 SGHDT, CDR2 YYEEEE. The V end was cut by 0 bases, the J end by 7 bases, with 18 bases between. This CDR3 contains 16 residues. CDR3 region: CASSLGGAGGYYTQYF. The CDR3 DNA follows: TGTGCCAGCAGCTTGGGGGGGGCAGGTGGTTACTATACGCAGTATTTT. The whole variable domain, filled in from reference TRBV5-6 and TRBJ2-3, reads DAGVTQSPTHLIKTRGQQVTLRCSPKSGHDTVSWYQQALGQGPQFIFQYYEEEERQRGNFPDRFSGHQFPNYSSELNVNALLLGDSALYLCASSLGGAGGYYTQYFGPGTRLTVL.

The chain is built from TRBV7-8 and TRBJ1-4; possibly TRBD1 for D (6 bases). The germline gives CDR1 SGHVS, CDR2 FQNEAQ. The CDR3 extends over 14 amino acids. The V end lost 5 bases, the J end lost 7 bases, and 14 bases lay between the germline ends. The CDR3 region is CASSAQGSTEKLFF. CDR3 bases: TGTGCCAGCAGCGCCCAGGGGAGTACTGAAAAACTGTTTTTT.

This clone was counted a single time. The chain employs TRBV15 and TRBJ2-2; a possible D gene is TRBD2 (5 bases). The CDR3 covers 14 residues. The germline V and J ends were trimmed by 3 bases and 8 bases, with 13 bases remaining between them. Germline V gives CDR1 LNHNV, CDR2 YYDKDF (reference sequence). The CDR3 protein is CATSRDSLRGELFF. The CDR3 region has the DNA TGTGCCACCAGCAGGGACTCCCTAAGAGGGGAGCTGTTTTTT.

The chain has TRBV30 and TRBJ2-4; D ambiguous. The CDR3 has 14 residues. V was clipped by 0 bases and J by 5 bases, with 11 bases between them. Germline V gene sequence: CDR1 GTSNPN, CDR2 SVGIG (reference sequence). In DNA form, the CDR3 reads TGTGCCTGGAGTGTAAAAGGGTCGGAAAACATTCAGTACTTC. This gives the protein CAWSVKGSENIQYF.

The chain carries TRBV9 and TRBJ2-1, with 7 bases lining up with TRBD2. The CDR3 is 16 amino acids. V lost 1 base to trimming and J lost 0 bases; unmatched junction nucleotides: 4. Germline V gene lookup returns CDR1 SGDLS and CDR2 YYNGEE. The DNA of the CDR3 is TGTGCCAGCAGCGTATTGGGGGGGAGCTCCTACAATGAGCAGTTCTTC. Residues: CASSVLGGSSYNEQFF.

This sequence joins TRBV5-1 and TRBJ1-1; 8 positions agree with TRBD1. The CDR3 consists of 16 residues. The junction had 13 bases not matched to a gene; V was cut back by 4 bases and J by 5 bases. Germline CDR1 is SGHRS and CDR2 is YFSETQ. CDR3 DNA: TGCGCCAGCAGCCTGGGACAGGACCTCCATAAGACTGAAGCTTTCTTT. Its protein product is CASSLGQDLHKTEAFF. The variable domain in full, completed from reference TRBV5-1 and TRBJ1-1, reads KAGVTQTPRYLIKTRGQQVTLSCSPISGHRSVSWYQQTPGQGLQFLFEYFSETQRNKGNFPGRFSGRQFSNSRSEMNVSTLELGDSALYLCASSLGQDLHKTEAFFGQGTRLTVV.

The CDR3 DNA is TGTGCCAGCAGCTTGGACGGTCGGGCGCCCCTCCACTTT. It yields the protein CASSLDGRAPLHF. The chain combines TRBV7-9 with TRBJ1-6; D is ambiguous. CDR3 length: 13 residues. The V and J ends lost 3 bases and 13 bases respectively, with 13 bases between them. In germline, CDR1 is SEHNR, CDR2 FQNEAQ (reference sequence).

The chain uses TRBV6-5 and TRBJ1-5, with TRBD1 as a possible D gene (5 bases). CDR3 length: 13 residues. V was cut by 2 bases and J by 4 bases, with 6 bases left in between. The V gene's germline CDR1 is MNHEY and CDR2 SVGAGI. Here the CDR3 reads CASSYGGNQPQHF. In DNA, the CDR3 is TGTGCCAGCAGTTACGGGGGGAATCAGCCCCAGCATTTT.

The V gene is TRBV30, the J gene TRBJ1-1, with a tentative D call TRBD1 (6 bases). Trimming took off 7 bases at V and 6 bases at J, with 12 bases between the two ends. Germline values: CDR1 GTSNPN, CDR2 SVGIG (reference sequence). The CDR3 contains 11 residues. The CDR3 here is CALGGRAEAFF. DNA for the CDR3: TGTGCCTTAGGGGGGCGCGCTGAAGCTTTCTTT.

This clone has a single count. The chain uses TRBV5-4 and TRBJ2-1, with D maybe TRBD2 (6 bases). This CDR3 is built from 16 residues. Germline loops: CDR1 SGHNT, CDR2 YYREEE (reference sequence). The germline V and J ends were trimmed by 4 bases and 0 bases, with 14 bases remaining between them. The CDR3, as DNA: TGTGCCAGCAGCGTTCGGGACGGGAGCTCCTACAATGAGCAGTTCTTC. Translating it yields CASSVRDGSSYNEQFF. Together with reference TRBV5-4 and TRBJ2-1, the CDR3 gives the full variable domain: ETGVTQSPTHLIKTRGQQVTLRCSSQSGHNTVSWYQQALGQGPQFIFQYYREEENGRGNFPPRFSGLQFPNYSSELNVNALELDDSALYLCASSVRDGSSYNEQFFGPGTRLTVL.

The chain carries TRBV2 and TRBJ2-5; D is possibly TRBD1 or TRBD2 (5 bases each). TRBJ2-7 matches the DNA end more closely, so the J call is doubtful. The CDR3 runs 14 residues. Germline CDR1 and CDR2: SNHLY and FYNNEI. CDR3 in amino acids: CASSATAASYEQYF. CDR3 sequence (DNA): TGTGCCAGCAGCGCGACAGCGGCATCCTACGAGCAGTACTTC.

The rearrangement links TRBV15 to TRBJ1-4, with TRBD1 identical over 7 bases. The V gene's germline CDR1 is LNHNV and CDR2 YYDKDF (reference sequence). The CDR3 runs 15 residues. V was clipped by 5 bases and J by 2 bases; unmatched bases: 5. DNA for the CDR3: TGTGCCACCAGCTCAGGGGGGGGCACTAATGAAAAACTGTTTTTT. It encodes CATSSGGGTNEKLFF.

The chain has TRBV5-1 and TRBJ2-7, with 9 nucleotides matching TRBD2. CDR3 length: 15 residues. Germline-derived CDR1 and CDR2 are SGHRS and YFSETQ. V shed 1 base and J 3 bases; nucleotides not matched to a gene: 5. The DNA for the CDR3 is TGCGCCAGCAGCTTGTCGCCTAGCGGGATCTACGAGCAGTACTTC. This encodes CASSLSPSGIYEQYF.

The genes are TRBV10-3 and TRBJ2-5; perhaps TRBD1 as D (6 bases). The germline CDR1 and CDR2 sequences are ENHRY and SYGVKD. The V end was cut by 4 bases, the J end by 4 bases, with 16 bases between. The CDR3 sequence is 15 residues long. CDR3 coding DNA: TGTGCCATCAGTGGAGGACAGAGGGCGAGAGAGACCCAGTACTTC. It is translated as CAISGGQRARETQYF.

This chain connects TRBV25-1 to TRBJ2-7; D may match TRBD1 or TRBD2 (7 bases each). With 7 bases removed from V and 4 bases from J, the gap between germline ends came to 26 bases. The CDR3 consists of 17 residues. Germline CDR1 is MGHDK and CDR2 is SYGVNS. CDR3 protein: CASKLPTGRGQSYEQYF. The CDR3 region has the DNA TGTGCCAGCAAACTACCGACAGGGAGGGGGCAGAGTTACGAGCAGTACTTC.

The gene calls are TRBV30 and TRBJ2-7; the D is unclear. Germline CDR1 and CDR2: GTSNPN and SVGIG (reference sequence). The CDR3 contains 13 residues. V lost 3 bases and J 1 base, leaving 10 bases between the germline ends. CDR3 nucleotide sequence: TGTGCCTGGAGGCGAAAGGCTTCCTACGAGCAGTACTTC. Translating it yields CAWRRKASYEQYF.

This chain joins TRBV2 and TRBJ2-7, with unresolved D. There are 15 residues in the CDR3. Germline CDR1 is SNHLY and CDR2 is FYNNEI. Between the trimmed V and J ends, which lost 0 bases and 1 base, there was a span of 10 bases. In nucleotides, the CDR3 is TGTGCCAGCAGTGAAGCGCTAAGAGGTTCCTACGAGCAGTACTTC. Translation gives CASSEALRGSYEQYF.

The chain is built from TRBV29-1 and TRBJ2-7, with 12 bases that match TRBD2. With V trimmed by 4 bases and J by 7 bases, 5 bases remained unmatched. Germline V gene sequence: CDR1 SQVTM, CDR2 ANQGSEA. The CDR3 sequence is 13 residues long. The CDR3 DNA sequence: TGCAGCGTTGGACTAGCGGGAGCCGGGGAGCAGTACTTC. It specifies CSVGLAGAGEQYF.

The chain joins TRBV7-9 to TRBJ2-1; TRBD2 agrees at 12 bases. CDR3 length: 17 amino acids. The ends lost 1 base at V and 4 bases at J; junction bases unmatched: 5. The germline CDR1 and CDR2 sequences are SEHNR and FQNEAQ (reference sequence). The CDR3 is CASSLDGLAGSYNEQFF. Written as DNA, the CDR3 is TGTGCCAGCAGCTTAGATGGACTAGCGGGAAGTTACAATGAGCAGTTCTTC.

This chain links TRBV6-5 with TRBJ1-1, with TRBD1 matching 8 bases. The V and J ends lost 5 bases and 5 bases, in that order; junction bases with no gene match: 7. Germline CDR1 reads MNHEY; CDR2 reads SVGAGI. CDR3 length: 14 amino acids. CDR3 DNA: TGTGCCAGCAGTCGGACAGGGAGAGGAACTGAAGCTTTCTTT. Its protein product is CASSRTGRGTEAFF.

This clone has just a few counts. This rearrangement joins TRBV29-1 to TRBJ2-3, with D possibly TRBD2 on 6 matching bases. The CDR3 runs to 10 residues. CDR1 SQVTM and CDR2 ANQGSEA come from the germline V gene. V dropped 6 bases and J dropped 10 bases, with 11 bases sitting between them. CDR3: CSVRTGAQYF. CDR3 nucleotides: TGCAGCGTCCGGACGGGGGCGCAGTATTTT.

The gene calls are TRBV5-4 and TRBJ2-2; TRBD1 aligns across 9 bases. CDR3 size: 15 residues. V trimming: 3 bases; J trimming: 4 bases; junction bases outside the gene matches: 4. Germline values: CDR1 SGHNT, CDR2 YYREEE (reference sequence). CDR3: CASSSGTGSTGELFF. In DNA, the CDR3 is TGTGCCAGCAGCTCCGGGACAGGGAGCACCGGGGAGCTGTTTTTT.

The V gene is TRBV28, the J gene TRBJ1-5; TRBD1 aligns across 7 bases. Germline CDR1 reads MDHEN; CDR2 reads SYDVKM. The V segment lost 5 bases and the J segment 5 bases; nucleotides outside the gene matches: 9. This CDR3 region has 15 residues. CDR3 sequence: CASSAETGYDQPQHF. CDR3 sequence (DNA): TGTGCCAGCAGTGCCGAGACAGGGTACGATCAGCCCCAGCATTTT.

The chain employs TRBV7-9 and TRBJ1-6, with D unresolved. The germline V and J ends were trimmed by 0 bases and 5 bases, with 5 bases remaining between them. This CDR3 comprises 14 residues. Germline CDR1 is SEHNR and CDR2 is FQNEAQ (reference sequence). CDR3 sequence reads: CASSLAGDNSPLHF. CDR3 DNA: TGTGCCAGCAGCTTAGCTGGGGATAATTCACCCCTCCACTTT.

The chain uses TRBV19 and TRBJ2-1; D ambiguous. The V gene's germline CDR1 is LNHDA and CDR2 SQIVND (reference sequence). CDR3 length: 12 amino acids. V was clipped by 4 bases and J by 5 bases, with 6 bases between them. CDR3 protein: CASSSNNNEQFF. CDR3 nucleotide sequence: TGTGCCAGTAGTAGCAACAACAATGAGCAGTTCTTC. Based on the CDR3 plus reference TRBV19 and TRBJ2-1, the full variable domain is DGGITQSPKYLFRKEGQNVTLSCEQNLNHDAMYWYRQDPGQGLRLIYYSQIVNDFQKGDIAEGYSVSREKKESFPLTVTSAQKNPTAFYLCASSSNNNEQFFGPGTRLTVL.

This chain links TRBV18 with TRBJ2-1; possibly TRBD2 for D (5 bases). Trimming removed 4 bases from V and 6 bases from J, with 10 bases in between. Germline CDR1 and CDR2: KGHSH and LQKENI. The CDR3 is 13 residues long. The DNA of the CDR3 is TGTGCCAGCTCACTGAACGCGGGCAATGAGCAGTTCTTC. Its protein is CASSLNAGNEQFF.